This TCR beta chain is drawn from a study of T cell changes during pregnancy in multiple sclerosis. Data came from immunoSEQ multiplex PCR; TCRdb stores just in-frame clones and leaves some out. The data contain 40,000 to 50,000 clones, around four fifths of them singletons. This clone was seen a handful of times. The sequence was collected from a female donor with multiple sclerosis, enrolled in a pregnancy study. Source: CD4+ T cells from peripheral blood mononuclear cells, taken before pregnancy.

CDR3 sequence reads: CAIRGQGEGYTF. In DNA, the CDR3 is TGTGCCATCAGGGGACAGGGAGAGGGCTACACCTTC. V and J are TRBV10-3 and TRBJ1-2; 9 bases fit TRBD1. Per the germline V gene, CDR1 is ENHRY and CDR2 is SYGVKD. There are 12 residues in the CDR3. The junction had 4 bases not matched to a gene; V was cut back by 6 bases and J by 8 bases.